What follows are 25 T cell receptor beta chains derived from one specimen sequenced in a study of T cells in Graves' hyperthyroidism and ophthalmopathy. TCR beta CDR3 region amplification was performed from RNA transcripts. The HTBI primer set was used in a first-round RT-PCR of the TCR CDR3. TCRdb reanalysed the multiplex PCR reads using MiXCR and keeps one entry per CDR3 protein. The sample yields around 340,000 distinct CDR3 sequences, approximately 18% seen once. Sequenced: blood. These receptors were obtained from a woman aged 45-59 years with Graves' hyperthyroidism.

The chain couples TRBV29-1 to TRBJ1-3; D unclear. Germline values: CDR1 SQVTM, CDR2 ANQGSEA. V was shortened by 2 bases and J by 0 bases, with 5 bases between the two germline ends. The CDR3 has 13 amino acids. The CDR3 DNA sequence: TGCAGCGTTGAACAGCTCTCTGGAAACACCATATATTTT. This gives the protein CSVEQLSGNTIYF. Variable domain in full (rest from reference TRBV29-1 and TRBJ1-3): SAVISQKPSRDICQRGTSLTIQCQVDSQVTMMFWYRQQPGQSLTLIATANQGSEATYESGFVIDKFPISRPNLTFSTLTVSNMSPEDSSIYLCSVEQLSGNTIYFGEGSWLTVV.

This clonotype was observed many times. CDR3 bases: TGTGCCAGCAGTTTTGTGGGGGACACAGATACGCAGTATTTT. This encodes CASSFVGDTDTQYF. This rearrangement joins TRBV12-3 or TRBV12-4 to TRBJ2-3, with D possibly called TRBD1 or TRBD2 (5 bases each). This CDR3 has 14 amino acids. The V gene lost 3 bases and the J gene lost 2 bases, with 9 bases spanning the gap.

The genes are TRBV14 and TRBJ2-1; D is ambiguous. The CDR3 is made up of 15 amino acids. V dropped 4 bases and J dropped 0 bases, with 10 bases sitting between them. Germline V gives CDR1 SGHDN, CDR2 FVKESK. As DNA, the CDR3 is TGTGCCAGCAGCCCGTACTCAAGCTCCTACAATGAGCAGTTCTTC. Translated: CASSPYSSSYNEQFF.

The J gene is TRBJ2-5, the V gene TRBV20-1; D is undetermined. The CDR3 totals 15 residues. From germline, CDR1 is DFQATT and CDR2 SNEGSKA (reference sequence). Trimming removed 1 base at V and 3 bases at J, with 15 bases between. This chain's CDR3 is CSARALPGEEETQYF. The DNA for the CDR3 is TGCAGTGCTAGAGCCCTCCCCGGTGAAGAAGAGACCCAGTACTTC.

In this sample, this clonotype turned up many times. The chain couples TRBV28 to TRBJ2-5; no reliable D call. Trimming pared 6 bases from V and 5 bases from J, leaving 19 bases between. The CDR3 sequence is 15 residues long. Germline CDR1 reads MDHEN; CDR2 reads SYDVKM. In nucleotides, the CDR3 is TGTGCCAGCAGACCCGGTCCCATCGGGTGGGAGACCCAGTACTTC. It translates to CASRPGPIGWETQYF.

In its sample, this clonotype was seen many times. This rearrangement joins TRBV11-2 to TRBJ2-7, with D maybe TRBD2 (6 bases). The germline V and J ends were trimmed by 4 bases and 6 bases, with 16 bases remaining between them. This CDR3 is 14 amino acids long. From germline, CDR1 is SGHAT and CDR2 FQNNGV. CDR3 sequence reads: CASSYWLGGAEQYV. CDR3 sequence (DNA): TGTGCCAGCAGCTATTGGCTGGGGGGAGCCGAGCAGTACGTC.

This sequence joins TRBV27 and TRBJ2-5, with a possible D match to TRBD2 (6 bases). CDR1 MNHEY and CDR2 SMNVEV come from the germline V gene (reference sequence). This CDR3 has 12 residues. Trimming took off 7 bases at V and 5 bases at J, with 11 bases between the two ends. The CDR3 protein is CASTGDGETQYF. The CDR3, as DNA: TGTGCCAGCACGGGGGATGGGGAGACCCAGTACTTC.

The V and J genes are TRBV20-1 and TRBJ2-1; TRBD1 or TRBD2 may be the D gene (5 bases each). CDR1 and CDR2 from the germline V gene are DFQATT and SNEGSKA (reference sequence). This CDR3 comprises 13 residues. The germline V and J ends were trimmed by 5 bases and 8 bases, with 16 bases remaining between them. The CDR3 loop is CSAAGPGDDEQFF. In DNA, the CDR3 is TGCAGTGCTGCGGGCCCCGGGGACGATGAGCAGTTCTTC.

The gene calls are TRBV6-1 and TRBJ2-7; D remains ambiguous. Germline V gene sequence: CDR1 MNHNS, CDR2 SASEGT. The CDR3 contains 15 residues. V lost 1 base and J 2 bases, leaving 12 bases between the germline ends. CDR3 region: CASSEEQIPTYEQYV. In nucleotides, the CDR3 is TGTGCCAGCAGTGAAGAACAGATACCCACCTACGAGCAGTACGTC.

This clonotype was counted only a few times. The gene calls are TRBV27 and TRBJ1-4, with 7 bases aligning to TRBD1. This CDR3 is built from 17 residues. Germline V gene lookup returns CDR1 MNHEY and CDR2 SMNVEV (reference sequence). The junction had 11 bases not matched to a gene; V was cut back by 1 base and J by 6 bases. For the CDR3, the DNA is TGTGCCAGCAGTTTATATTGGACAGGAGAAGGCGATGAAAAACTGTTTTTT. Its translation: CASSLYWTGEGDEKLFF.

The CDR3 is CASSSGNQPQYF. In DNA, the CDR3 is TGTGCCAGCAGTTCCGGTAATCAGCCCCAGTATTTT. The V and J genes are TRBV6-5 and TRBJ1-5, with D unresolved. The better agreement between TRBJ2-3 and the DNA end casts doubt on the J call. Germline CDR1 and CDR2: MNHEY and SVGAGI. The CDR3 is 12 residues long.

In this sample, this clonotype turned up many times. The CDR3 here is CASSFFVRASYEQFF. In DNA form, the CDR3 reads TGTGCCAGCAGTTTCTTCGTGCGCGCCTCCTATGAGCAGTTCTTC. The chain carries TRBV28 and TRBJ2-1, with no clear D. The germline V gene encodes CDR1 MDHEN and CDR2 SYDVKM. The CDR3 sequence is 15 residues long. V shed 3 bases and J shed 8 bases, with 17 bases lying between them.

The J gene is TRBJ1-5, the V gene TRBV6-5; D is uncertain. Per germline, CDR1 MNHEY and CDR2 SVGAGI. The germline V and J ends were trimmed by 2 bases and 0 bases, with 8 bases remaining between them. The CDR3 has 15 residues. The CDR3 nucleotides are TGTGCCAGCAGTTACGAAGGGTATAGCAATCAGCCCCAGCATTTT. This sequence encodes CASSYEGYSNQPQHF.

This clonotype turned up a few times. The genes are TRBV20-1 and TRBJ1-6; D gene uncertain. In germline, CDR1 is DFQATT, CDR2 SNEGSKA (reference sequence). CDR3 length equals 15 residues. V lost 3 bases and J 7 bases, leaving 16 bases between the germline ends. CDR3 sequence: CSARLVAKLNSPLHF. CDR3 nucleotide sequence: TGCAGTGCTAGGTTGGTAGCGAAACTCAATTCACCCCTCCACTTT.

The chain carries TRBV7-3 and TRBJ1-6; 7 bases agree with TRBD1. The CDR3 is 14 amino acids. With 4 bases clipped from V and 9 bases from J, the junction kept 6 bases outside the gene matches. Germline V gene sequence: CDR1 SGHTA, CDR2 FQGTGA. The CDR3, as DNA: TGTGCCAGCAGCTCGGACAGGATTGGTTCACCCCTCCACTTT. Translated: CASSSDRIGSPLHF.

V and J are TRBV9 and TRBJ2-5; D unclear. The germline V and J ends were trimmed by 2 bases and 4 bases, with 15 bases remaining between them. The CDR3 is 15 amino acids. Germline values: CDR1 SGDLS, CDR2 YYNGEE. CDR3 sequence (DNA): TGTGCCAGCAGCGTTTCGTATAGAGGCGGAGAGACCCAGTACTTC. Translated, it gives CASSVSYRGGETQYF.

This clonotype has ten or more counts. The CDR3 spells CASSQDSLAESTDTQYF. In DNA form, the CDR3 reads TGTGCCAGCAGCCAAGATTCCCTAGCGGAAAGCACAGATACGCAGTATTTT. This sequence joins TRBV4-2 and TRBJ2-3, with 7 bases that match TRBD2. This CDR3 is 17 amino acids long. Germline V CDR1 and CDR2: LGHNA, YNFKEQ. J was trimmed by 0 bases and V by 0 bases; bases with no gene match: 6.

This clonotype was detected ten times or more. V is TRBV5-5 and J is TRBJ2-1; 7 positions match TRBD2. The CDR3 is made up of 15 amino acids. V was clipped by 2 bases and J by 7 bases; unmatched bases: 9. Germline-derived CDR1 and CDR2 are SGHKS and YYEKEE (reference sequence). The CDR3 sequence: CASSLAGPSQNEQFF. The CDR3 DNA follows: TGTGCCAGCAGCTTAGCGGGACCGTCCCAAAATGAGCAGTTCTTC. The full variable domain, completed using reference TRBV5-5 and TRBJ2-1, is DAGVTQSPTHLIKTRGQQVTLRCSPISGHKSVSWYQQVLGQGPQFIFQYYEKEERGRGNFPDRFSARQFPNYSSELNVNALLLGDSALYLCASSLAGPSQNEQFFGPGTRLTVL.

This sequence joins TRBV20-1 and TRBJ1-6, with 9 bases fitting TRBD1. The V gene's germline CDR1 is DFQATT and CDR2 SNEGSKA (reference sequence). The CDR3 is 16 amino acids. The ends lost 5 bases at V and 5 bases at J; junction bases unmatched: 10. The CDR3: CSAAGQGQGNNSPLHF. For the CDR3, the DNA is TGCAGTGCTGCAGGCCAGGGACAGGGAAATAATTCACCCCTCCACTTT.

The table lists this clonotype with many counts. This rearrangement joins TRBV18 to TRBJ1-5; 10 bases fit TRBD1. Trimming took 0 bases from V and 3 from J; bases not matched to a gene: 2. The length of the CDR3 is 16 residues. Germline CDR1 is KGHSH and CDR2 is LQKENI. This CDR3 is CASSPPGQGYNQPQHF. CDR3 nucleotide sequence: TGTGCCAGCTCACCACCGGGACAGGGGTACAATCAGCCCCAGCATTTT. The whole variable domain, filled in from reference TRBV18 and TRBJ1-5, reads NAGVMQNPRHLVRRRGQEARLRCSPMKGHSHVYWYRQLPEEGLKFMVYLQKENIIDESGMPKERFSAEFPKEGPSILRIQQVVRGDSAAYFCASSPPGQGYNQPQHFGDGTRLSIL.

In its sample, this clonotype was seen many times. The chain couples TRBV7-8 to TRBJ2-5, with 11 bases lining up with TRBD2. Germline V gene sequence: CDR1 SGHVS, CDR2 FQNEAQ. The CDR3 totals 16 residues. V lost 4 bases and J lost 4; bases outside the gene matches: 8. The DNA for the CDR3 is TGTGCCAGCAGCTCCTACCTAGCGGGAGGAGGAGAGACCCAGTACTTC. Protein sequence: CASSSYLAGGGETQYF.

This clonotype has at least ten counts. The CDR3 region has the DNA TGTGCCAGCAGTTACTCGACAGGGAAACAGACCCAGTACTTC. Residues: CASSYSTGKQTQYF. The gene calls are TRBV6-5 and TRBJ2-5; 7 nucleotides agree with TRBD1. The CDR3 loop spans 14 amino acids. With V trimmed by 0 bases and J by 6 bases, 4 bases remained unmatched. CDR1 is MNHEY, CDR2 SVGAGI, per germline.

This clonotype was seen a few times. V is TRBV30 and J is TRBJ2-7, with D possibly matching TRBD1 (5 bases). Germline CDR1 reads GTSNPN; CDR2 reads SVGIG (reference sequence). The CDR3 covers 12 residues. V was shortened by 5 bases and J by 4 bases, with 12 bases between the two germline ends. CDR3 bases: TGTGCCTGGGGGTACAGGATGTACGAGCAGTACTTC. Residues: CAWGYRMYEQYF.

The chain couples TRBV12-3 or TRBV12-4 to TRBJ1-1; weak D call: TRBD1 (5 bases). The V end lost 6 bases, the J end lost 8 bases, and 19 bases lay between the germline ends. CDR3 length: 14 amino acids. CDR3 residues: CASRSTGGAQEAFF. In nucleotides, the CDR3 is TGTGCCAGCAGGTCGACTGGGGGAGCCCAAGAAGCTTTCTTT.

The table lists this clonotype with many counts. The chain employs TRBV24-1 and TRBJ2-1, with TRBD2 matching over 9 bases. Germline loops: CDR1 KGHDR, CDR2 SFDVKD. V was clipped by 6 bases and J by 7 bases; unmatched bases: 9. This CDR3 comprises 15 residues. The DNA for the CDR3 is TGTGCCACCAGTTTGGCGGGAGGGCCTGGGAATGAGCAGTTCTTC. Residues: CATSLAGGPGNEQFF.